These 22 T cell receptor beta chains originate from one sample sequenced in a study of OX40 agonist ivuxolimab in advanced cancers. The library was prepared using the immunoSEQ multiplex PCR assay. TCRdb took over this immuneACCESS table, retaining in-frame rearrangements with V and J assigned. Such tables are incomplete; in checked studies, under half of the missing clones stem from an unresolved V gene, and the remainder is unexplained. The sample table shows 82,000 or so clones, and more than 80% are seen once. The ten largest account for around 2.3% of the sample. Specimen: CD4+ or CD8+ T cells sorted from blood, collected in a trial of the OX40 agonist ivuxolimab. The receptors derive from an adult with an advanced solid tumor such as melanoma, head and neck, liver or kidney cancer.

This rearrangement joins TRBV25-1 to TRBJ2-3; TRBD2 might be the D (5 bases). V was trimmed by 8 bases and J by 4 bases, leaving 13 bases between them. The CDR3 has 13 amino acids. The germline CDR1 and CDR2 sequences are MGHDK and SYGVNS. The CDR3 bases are TGTGCCAGCTCCGGGGAAGGGTCAGATACGCAGTATTTT. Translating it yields CASSGEGSDTQYF.

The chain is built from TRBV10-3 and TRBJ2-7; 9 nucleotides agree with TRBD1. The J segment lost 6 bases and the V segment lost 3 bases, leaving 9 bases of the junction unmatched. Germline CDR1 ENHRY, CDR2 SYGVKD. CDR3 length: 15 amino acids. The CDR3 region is CAISDSGTGIFEQYF. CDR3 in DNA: TGTGCCATCAGTGATTCCGGGACAGGGATTTTCGAGCAGTACTTC.

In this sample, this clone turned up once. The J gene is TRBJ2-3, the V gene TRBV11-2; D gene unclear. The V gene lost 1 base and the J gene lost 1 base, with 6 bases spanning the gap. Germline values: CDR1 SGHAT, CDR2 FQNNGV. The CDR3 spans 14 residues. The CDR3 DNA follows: TGTGCCAGCAGCTTAGGCCGCGGCACAGATACGCAGTATTTT. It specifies CASSLGRGTDTQYF.

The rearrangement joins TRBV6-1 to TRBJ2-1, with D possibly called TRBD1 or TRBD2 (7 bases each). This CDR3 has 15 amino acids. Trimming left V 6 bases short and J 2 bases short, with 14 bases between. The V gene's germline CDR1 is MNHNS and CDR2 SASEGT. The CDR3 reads CASRRSGTAYNEQFF. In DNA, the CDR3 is TGTGCCAGCAGGAGAAGCGGGACAGCCTACAATGAGCAGTTCTTC.

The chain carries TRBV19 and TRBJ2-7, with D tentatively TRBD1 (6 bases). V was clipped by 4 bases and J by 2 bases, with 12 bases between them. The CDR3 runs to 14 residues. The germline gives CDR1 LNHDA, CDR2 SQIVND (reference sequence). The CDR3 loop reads CASSRNTGTYEQYF. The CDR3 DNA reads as TGTGCCAGTAGTAGGAATACAGGGACCTACGAGCAGTACTTC.

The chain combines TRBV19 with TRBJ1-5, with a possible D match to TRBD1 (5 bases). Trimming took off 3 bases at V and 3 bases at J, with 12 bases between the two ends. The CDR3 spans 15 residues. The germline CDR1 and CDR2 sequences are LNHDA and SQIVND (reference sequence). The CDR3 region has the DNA TGTGCCAGTAGTATGCTCCGGACAAACAATCAGCCCCAGCATTTT. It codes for CASSMLRTNNQPQHF.

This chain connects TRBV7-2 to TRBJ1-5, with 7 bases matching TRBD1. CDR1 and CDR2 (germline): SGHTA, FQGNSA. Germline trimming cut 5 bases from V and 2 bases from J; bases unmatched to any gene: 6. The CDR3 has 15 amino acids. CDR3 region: CASSALQGRNQPQHF. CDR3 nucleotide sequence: TGTGCCAGCAGCGCATTACAGGGGCGCAATCAGCCCCAGCATTTT.

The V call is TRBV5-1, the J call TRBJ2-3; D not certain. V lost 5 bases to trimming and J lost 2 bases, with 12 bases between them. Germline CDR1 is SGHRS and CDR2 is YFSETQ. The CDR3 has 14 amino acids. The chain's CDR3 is CASRPDAATDTQYF. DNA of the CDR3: TGCGCCAGCAGGCCCGATGCGGCCACAGATACGCAGTATTTT.

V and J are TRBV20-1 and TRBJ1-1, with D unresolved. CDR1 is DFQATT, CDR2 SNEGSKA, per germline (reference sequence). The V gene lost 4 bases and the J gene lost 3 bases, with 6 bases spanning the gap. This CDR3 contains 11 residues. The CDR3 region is CSANVDTEAFF. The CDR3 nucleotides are TGCAGTGCTAACGTGGACACTGAAGCTTTCTTT.

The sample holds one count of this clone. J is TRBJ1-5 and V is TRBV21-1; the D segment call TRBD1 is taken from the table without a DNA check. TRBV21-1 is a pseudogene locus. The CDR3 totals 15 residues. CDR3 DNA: TGTGCCAGCTCGAGACAGGGTCCGTTAAATCAGCCCCAGCATTTT. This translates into CASSRQGPLNQPQHF.

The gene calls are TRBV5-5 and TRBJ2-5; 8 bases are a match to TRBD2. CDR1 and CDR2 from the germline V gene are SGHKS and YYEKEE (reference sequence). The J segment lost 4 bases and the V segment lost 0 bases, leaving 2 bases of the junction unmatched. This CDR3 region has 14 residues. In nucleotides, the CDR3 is TGTGCCAGCAGCTTGGCGGGGGGGCGAGAGACCCAGTACTTC. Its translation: CASSLAGGRETQYF.

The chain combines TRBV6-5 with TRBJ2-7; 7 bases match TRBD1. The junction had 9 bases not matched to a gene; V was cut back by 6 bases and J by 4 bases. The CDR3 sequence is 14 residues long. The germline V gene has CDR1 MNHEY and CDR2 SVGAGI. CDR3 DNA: TGTGCCAGCAGCCGGGACAGTTTCCCTTACGAGCAGTACTTC. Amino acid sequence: CASSRDSFPYEQYF.

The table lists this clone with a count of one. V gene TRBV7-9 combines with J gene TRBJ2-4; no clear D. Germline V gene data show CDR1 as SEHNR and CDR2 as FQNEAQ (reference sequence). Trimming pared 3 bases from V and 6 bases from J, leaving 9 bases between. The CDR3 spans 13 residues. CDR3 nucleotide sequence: TGTGCCAGCAGCTTGGGCGGAACAAACATTCAGTACTTC. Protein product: CASSLGGTNIQYF.

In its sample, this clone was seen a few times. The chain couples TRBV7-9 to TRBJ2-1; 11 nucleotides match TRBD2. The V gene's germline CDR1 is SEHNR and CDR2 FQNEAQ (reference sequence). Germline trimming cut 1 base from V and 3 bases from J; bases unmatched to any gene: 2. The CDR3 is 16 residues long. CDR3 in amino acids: CASSLGLAGYYNEQFF. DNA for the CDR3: TGTGCCAGCAGCTTAGGACTAGCGGGGTACTACAATGAGCAGTTCTTC.

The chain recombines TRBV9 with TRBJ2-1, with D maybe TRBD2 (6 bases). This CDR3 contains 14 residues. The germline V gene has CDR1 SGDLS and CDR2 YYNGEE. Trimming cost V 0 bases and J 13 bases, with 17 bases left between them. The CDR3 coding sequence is TGTGCCAGCAGCGTAGGGAACGGTGGGGGACTCCAGTTCTTC. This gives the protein CASSVGNGGGLQFF.

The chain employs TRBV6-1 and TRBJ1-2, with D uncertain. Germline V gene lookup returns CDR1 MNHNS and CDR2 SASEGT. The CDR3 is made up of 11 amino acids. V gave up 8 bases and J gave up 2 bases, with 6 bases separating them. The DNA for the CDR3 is TGTGCCAGCGTGGTGAACTATGGCTACACCTTC. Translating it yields CASVVNYGYTF.

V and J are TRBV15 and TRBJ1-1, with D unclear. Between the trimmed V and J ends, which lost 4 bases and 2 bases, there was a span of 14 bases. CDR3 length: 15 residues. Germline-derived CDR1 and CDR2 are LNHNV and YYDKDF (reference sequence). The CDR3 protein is CATSIGSASNTEAFF. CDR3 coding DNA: TGTGCCACCAGCATCGGGTCGGCTTCCAACACTGAAGCTTTCTTT.

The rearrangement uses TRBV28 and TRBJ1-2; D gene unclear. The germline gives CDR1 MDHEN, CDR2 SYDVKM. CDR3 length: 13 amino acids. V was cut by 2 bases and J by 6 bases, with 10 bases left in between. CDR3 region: CASSLRAGHGYTF. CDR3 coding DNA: TGTGCCAGCAGTTTAAGGGCAGGCCATGGCTACACCTTC.

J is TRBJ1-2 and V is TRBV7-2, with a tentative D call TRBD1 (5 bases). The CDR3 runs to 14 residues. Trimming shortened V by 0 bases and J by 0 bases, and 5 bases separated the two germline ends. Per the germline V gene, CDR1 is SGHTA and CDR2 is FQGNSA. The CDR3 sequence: CASSLAGANYGYTF. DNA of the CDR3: TGTGCCAGCAGCTTAGCGGGGGCTAACTATGGCTACACCTTC. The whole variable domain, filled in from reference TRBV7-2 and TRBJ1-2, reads GAGVSQSPSNKVTEKGKDVELRCDPISGHTALYWYRQSLGQGLEFLIYFQGNSAPDKSGLPSDRFSAERTGGSVSTLTIQRTQQEDSAVYLCASSLAGANYGYTFGSGTRLTVV.

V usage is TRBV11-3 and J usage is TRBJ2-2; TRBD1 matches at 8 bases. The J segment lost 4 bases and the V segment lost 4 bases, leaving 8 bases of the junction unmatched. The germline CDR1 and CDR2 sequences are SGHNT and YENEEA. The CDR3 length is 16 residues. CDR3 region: CASSSRTGIGTGELFF. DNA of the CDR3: TGTGCCAGCAGCTCACGGACAGGGATAGGCACCGGGGAGCTGTTTTTT.

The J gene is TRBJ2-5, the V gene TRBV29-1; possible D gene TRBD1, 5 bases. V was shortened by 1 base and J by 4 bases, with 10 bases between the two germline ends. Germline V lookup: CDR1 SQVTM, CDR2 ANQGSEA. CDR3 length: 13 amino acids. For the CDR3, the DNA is TGCAGCGTTGAAGGGTTAAGGGGAGAGACCCAGTACTTC. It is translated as CSVEGLRGETQYF.

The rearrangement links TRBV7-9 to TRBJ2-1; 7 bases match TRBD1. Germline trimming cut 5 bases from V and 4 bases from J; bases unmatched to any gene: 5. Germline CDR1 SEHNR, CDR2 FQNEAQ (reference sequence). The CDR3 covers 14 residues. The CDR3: CASSPRGQYNEQFF. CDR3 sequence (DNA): TGTGCCAGCAGCCCCCGGGGACAGTACAATGAGCAGTTCTTC.